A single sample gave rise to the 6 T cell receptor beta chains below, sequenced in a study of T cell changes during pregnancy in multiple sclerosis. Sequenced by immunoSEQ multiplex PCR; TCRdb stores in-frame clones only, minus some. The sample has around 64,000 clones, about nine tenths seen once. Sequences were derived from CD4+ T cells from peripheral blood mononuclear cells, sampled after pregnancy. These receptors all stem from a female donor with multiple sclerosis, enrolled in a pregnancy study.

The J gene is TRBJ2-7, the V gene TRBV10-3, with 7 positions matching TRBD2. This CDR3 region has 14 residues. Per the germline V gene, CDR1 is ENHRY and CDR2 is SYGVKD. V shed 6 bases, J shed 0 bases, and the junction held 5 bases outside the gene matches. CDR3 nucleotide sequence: TGTGCCATCAGGCCGGGACTAAACTCCTACGAGCAGTACTTC. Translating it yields CAIRPGLNSYEQYF.

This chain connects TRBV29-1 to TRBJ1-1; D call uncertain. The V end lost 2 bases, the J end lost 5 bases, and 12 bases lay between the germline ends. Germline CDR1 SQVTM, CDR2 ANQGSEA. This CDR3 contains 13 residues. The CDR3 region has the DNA TGCAGCGTTGAACCCAAGCTCGGGACTGAAGCTTTCTTT. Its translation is CSVEPKLGTEAFF.

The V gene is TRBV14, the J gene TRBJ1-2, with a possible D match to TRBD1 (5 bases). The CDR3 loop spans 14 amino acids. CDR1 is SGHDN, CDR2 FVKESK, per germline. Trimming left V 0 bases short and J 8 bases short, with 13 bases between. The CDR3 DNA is TGTGCCAGCAGCCAAGACTTCAGGGCAGGAGGCTACACCTTC. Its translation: CASSQDFRAGGYTF.

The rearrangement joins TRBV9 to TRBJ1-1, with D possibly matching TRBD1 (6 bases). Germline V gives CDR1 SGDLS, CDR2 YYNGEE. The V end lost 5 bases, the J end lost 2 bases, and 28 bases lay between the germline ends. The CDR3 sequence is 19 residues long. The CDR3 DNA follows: TGTGCCAGCAGGGACCGGGGGGCTAGGGAGTCGCGGTTAAACACTGAAGCTTTCTTT. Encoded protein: CASRDRGARESRLNTEAFF.

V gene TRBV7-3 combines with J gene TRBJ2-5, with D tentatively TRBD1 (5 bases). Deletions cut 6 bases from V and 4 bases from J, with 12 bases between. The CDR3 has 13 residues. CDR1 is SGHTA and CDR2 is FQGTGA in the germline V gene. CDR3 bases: TGTGCCAGCAGTCAGGGTCTGGGAGAGACCCAGTACTTC. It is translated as CASSQGLGETQYF.

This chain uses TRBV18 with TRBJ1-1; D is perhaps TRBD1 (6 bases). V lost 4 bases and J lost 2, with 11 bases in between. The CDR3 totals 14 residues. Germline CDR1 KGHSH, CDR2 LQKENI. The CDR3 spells CASSLLDRNTEAFF. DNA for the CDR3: TGTGCCAGCTCACTGTTGGACAGAAACACTGAAGCTTTCTTT.